Listed below are T cell receptor beta chains from one sample, sequenced in a study of shared clonotypes between healthy human individuals. Data came from immunoSEQ multiplex PCR; TCRdb stores just in-frame clones and leaves some out. This table holds about 690,000 clones, 90% found once. The sequenced sample consisted of memory CD8+ T cells from PBMCs. These receptors were collected from a man aged 18 to 30 in good health. Some clones in this sample may be carry-over from other donors' samples. CDR3s include the opening cysteine and the closing phenylalanine or tryptophan. A D gene is named only where the DNA matches it firmly. Part of the rows lack a size; the others show once, few, many or a class for expanded clones.

v_call,d_call,j_call,cdr3_length,clone_size,cdr3_nt,cdr3_aa
TRBV2,.,TRBJ2-3,14,.,TGTGCCAGCCCACCCACGCGGACCACAGATACGCAGTATTTT,CASPPTRTTDTQYF
TRBV2,.,TRBJ1-2,11,.,TGTGCCTGGGACGGCGACTATGGCTACACCTTC,CAWDGDYGYTF
TRBV6-5,TRBD1,TRBJ2-1,16,.,TGTGCCAGCAGTTACGTTTTGGGACAGGGCAGCAATGAGCAGTTCTTC,CASSYVLGQGSNEQFF
TRBV9,.,TRBJ2-2,12,.,TGTGCCAGCAGCGTTCTAGGGGGGGAGCTGTTTTTT,CASSVLGGELFF
TRBV7-9,.,TRBJ2-3,13,.,TGTGCCAGCAGCAATCAGGGAACAGATACGCAGTATTTT,CASSNQGTDTQYF
TRBV7-9,.,TRBJ1-4,12,.,TGTGCCAGCAGCTTCCCCAATGAAAAACTGTTTTTT,CASSFPNEKLFF
TRBV4-3,TRBD2,TRBJ2-7,16,.,TGCGCCAGCAGCCAGGGAACGGGACTAGCAAACCACGAGCAGTACTTC,CASSQGTGLANHEQYF
TRBV6-1,.,TRBJ2-3,14,.,TGTGCCAGCACACATGGGGGAGCGACAGATACGCAGTATTTT,CASTHGGATDTQYF
TRBV6-5,.,TRBJ2-7,13,.,TGTGCCAGCAATAGGGCCTACTCCTACGAGCAGTACTTC,CASNRAYSYEQYF
TRBV6-1,.,TRBJ2-1,15,once,TGTGCCAGCCAACGGTTTGGGAGCTCCTACAATGAGCAGTTCTTC,CASQRFGSSYNEQFF
TRBV5-1,TRBD2,TRBJ2-7,14,.,TGCGCCAGCAGCTTGGTCGGGAGGGGCTACGAGCAGTACTTC,CASSLVGRGYEQYF
TRBV30,.,TRBJ2-1,11,.,TGTGCCTGGAGTGTAGTCTATGAGCAGTTCTTC,CAWSVVYEQFF
TRBV5-3,.,TRBJ2-7,16,.,TGTGCCAGAAGCCCCGATATCCAGGCGGGGATCAACGAGCAGTACTTC,CARSPDIQAGINEQYF
TRBV9,TRBD2,TRBJ2-1,17,many,TGTGCCAGCAGCTTCCACAGGACTAGCACTCTCTACAATGAGCAGTTCTTC,CASSFHRTSTLYNEQFF
TRBV9,.,TRBJ2-7,15,.,TGTGCCAGCAGCGCGTCGGGACATCCGGCCTACGAGCAGTACTTC,CASSASGHPAYEQYF
TRBV7-9,.,TRBJ2-5,15,.,TGTGCCAGCAGCCTTGTAGGGGGGTTAACGGAGACCCAGTACTTC,CASSLVGGLTETQYF
TRBV10-1,.,TRBJ2-7,17,.,TGCGCCAGCAGTGAGCCCCTCGACGGACAGAGCAGTGGCGAGCAGTACTTC,CASSEPLDGQSSGEQYF
TRBV19,TRBD2,TRBJ2-7,13,.,TGTGCCAGTCAAGGGCGGGGGGGCTACGAGCAGTACTTC,CASQGRGGYEQYF
TRBV28,.,TRBJ1-5,14,.,TGTGCCAGCAGTTTCGGAGGGAGCGGTCAGCCCCAGCATTTT,CASSFGGSGQPQHF
TRBV4-1,TRBD1,TRBJ1-5,14,.,TGCGCCAGCAGCCAGAGACAGGGGCCTCAGCCCCAGCATTTT,CASSQRQGPQPQHF
TRBV6-1,.,TRBJ1-4,16,.,TGTGCCAGCAGTGAAGGGCCGACAAGGGTGCAAGAAAAACTGTTTTTT,CASSEGPTRVQEKLFF
TRBV19,.,TRBJ1-5,15,few,TGTGCCAGTATCTACAGGGTTGGCAGCAATCAGCCCCAGCATTTT,CASIYRVGSNQPQHF
TRBV7-2,.,TRBJ2-5,14,.,TGTGCCAGCAGCACCCGGACCGAACAAGAGACCCAGTACTTC,CASSTRTEQETQYF
TRBV28,.,TRBJ2-1,11,.,TGTGCCAGCAGTCCAGGGTCTGAGCAGTTCTTC,CASSPGSEQFF
TRBV19,.,TRBJ2-7,13,few,TGTGCCAGTAGTGCCCTGGGGGACTGGGAGCAGTACTTC,CASSALGDWEQYF